The clone carrying this TCR beta chain was seen more than once but under ten times. Its target is unknown. The sample comes from a study of PD-1 blockade in classical Hodgkin lymphoma. Study-level points and caveats: Differences between repertoires have undefined causes, possibly disease activity or prior therapy. Significant TCR diversity gains by C4D1 occurred in CD4+ but not CD8+ cells.

Relapse after autologous stem cell transplantation occurred in every patient, and brentuximab vedotin exposure varied. Best response was recorded as complete response, partial response or progressive disease. Some clones are missing from TCRdb's copy, which holds only in-frame ones; the method was immunoSEQ multiplex PCR. Of tens of thousands of clones listed, 65% to 80% are singletons. Trimming cost V 2 bases and J 2 bases, with 16 bases left between them. CDR1 and CDR2 (germline): GTSNPN, SVGIG (reference sequence). The CDR3 is 16 amino acids. This sequence joins TRBV30 and TRBJ1-5; D gene unclear. This clonotype was sampled from a human donor with classical Hodgkin lymphoma. The sample was peripheral blood mononuclear cells (PBMCs), taken at baseline. The CDR3 region has the DNA TGTGCCTGGAGTCCAGGAACCTCCGGGGGCAATCAGCCCCAGCATTTT. Translation gives CAWSPGTSGGNQPQHF.